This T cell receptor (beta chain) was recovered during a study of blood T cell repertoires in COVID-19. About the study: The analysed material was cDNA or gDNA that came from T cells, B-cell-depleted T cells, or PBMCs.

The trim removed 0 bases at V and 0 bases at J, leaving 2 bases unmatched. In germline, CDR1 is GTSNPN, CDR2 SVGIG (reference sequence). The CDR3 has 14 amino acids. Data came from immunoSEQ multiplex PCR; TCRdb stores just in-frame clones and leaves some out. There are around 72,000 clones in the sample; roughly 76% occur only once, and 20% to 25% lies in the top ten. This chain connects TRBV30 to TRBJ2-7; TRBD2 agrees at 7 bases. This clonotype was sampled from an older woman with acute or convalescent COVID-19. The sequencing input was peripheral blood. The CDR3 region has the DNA TGTGCCTGGAGTGTCGGCGGGAGCTCCTACGAGCAGTACTTC. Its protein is CAWSVGGSSYEQYF.